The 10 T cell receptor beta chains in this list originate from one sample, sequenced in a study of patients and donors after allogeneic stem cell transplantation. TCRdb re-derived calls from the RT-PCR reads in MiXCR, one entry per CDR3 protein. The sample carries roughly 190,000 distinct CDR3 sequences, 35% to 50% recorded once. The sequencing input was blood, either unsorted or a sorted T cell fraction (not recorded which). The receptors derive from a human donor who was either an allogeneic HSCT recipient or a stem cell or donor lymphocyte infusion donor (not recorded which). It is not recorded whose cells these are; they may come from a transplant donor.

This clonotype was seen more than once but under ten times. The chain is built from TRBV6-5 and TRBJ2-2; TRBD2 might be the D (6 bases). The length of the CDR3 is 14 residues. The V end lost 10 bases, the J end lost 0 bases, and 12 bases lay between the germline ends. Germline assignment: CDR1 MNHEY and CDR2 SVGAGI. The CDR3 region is CATHRGTNTGELFF. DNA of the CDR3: TGTGCCACCCATCGGGGGACGAACACCGGGGAGCTGTTTTTT.

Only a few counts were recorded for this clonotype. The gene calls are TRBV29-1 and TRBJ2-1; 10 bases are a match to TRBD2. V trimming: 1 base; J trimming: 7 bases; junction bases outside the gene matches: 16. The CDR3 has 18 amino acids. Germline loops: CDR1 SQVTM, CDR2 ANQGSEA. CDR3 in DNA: TGCAGCGTTGAAGCAAGGCTGGCAGCGGGAGGGCTTGGGAATGAGCAGTTCTTC. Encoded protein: CSVEARLAAGGLGNEQFF.

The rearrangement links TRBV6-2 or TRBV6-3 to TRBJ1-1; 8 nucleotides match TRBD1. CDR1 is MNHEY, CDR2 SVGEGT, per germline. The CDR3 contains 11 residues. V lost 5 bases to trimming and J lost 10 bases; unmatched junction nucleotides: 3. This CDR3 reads CASSHGQGAFF. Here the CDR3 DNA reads TGTGCCAGCAGTCACGGACAGGGAGCTTTCTTT.

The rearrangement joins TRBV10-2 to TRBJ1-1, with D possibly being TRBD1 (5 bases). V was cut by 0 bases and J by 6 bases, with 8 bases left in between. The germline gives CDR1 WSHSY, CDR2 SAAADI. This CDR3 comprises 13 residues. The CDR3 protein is CASSESRGPEAFF. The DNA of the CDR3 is TGCGCCAGCAGTGAGTCGAGGGGTCCTGAAGCTTTCTTT.

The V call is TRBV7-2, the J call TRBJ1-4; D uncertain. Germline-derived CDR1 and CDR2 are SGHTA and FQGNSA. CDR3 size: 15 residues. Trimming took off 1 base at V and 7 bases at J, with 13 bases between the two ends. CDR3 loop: CASSLEPREGEKLFF. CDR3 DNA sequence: TGTGCCAGCAGCTTAGAACCGAGGGAGGGTGAAAAACTGTTTTTT.

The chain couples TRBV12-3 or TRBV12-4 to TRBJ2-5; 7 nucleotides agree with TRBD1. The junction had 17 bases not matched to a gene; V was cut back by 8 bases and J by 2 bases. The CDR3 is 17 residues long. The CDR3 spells CASGPNRDSSRQETQYF. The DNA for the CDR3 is TGTGCCAGCGGCCCGAACCGGGACAGTTCTCGGCAAGAGACCCAGTACTTC.

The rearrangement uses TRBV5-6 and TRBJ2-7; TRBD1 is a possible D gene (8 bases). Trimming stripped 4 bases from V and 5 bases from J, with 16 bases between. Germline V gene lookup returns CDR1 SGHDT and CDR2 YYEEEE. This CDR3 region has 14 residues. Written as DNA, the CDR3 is TGTGCCAGCAGCGGAGCGGGGACAGGCAACGAGCAGTACTTC. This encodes CASSGAGTGNEQYF.

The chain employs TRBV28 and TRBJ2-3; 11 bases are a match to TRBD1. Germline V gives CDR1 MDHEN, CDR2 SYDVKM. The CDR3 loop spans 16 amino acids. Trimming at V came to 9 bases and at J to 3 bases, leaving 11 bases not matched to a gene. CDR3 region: CASDSSGQGATDTQYF. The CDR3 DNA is TGTGCCAGTGATAGTAGCGGACAGGGGGCAACAGATACGCAGTATTTT.

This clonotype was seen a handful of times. CDR3 nucleotides: TGTGCCACCAGTGAGGGGACTAGCGGGGCGAACACCGGGGAGCTGTTTTTT. Its protein is CATSEGTSGANTGELFF. This chain links TRBV24-1 with TRBJ2-2; 13 bases align to TRBD2. V was clipped by 4 bases and J by 0 bases; unmatched bases: 1. CDR1 is KGHDR and CDR2 is SFDVKD in the germline V gene. There are 17 residues in the CDR3.

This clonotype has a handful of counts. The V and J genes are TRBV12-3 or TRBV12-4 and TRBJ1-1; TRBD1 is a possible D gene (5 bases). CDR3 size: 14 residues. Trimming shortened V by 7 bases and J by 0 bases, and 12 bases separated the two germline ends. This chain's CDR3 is CASTREGMNTEAFF. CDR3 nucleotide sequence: TGTGCCAGCACCCGGGAGGGGATGAACACTGAAGCTTTCTTT.